This T cell receptor (beta chain) derives from a study of tumor and adjacent non-tumor tissue in lung cancer. Study at large: Aged roughly 31 to 85 years, patients included roughly ten men and 4 to 6 women with stage I to III disease.

Note on this clonotype: Its target is unknown.

J was trimmed by 4 bases and V by 11 bases; bases with no gene match: 25. The CDR3 is 18 amino acids. The germline gives CDR1 ENHRY, CDR2 SYGVKD. A modified ARM-PCR protocol with three rounds of nested PCR amplified TCRbeta. MiXCR, applied by TCRdb to the multiplex PCR reads, yields one record per CDR3 protein. The repertoire holds fewer than 90,000 distinct CDR3 sequences, roughly three quarters seen once, with 20% to 25% in the top ten. No cell sorting was done before RNA was extracted from the tissue. More than 3 cm separated this lung sample from the edge of the tumor. Donors were chemotherapy-naive, newly diagnosed lung cancer surgical patients in China, August–late 2014. Study-wide points: Tumor TCR diversity, when higher, was linked to shorter survival.

Sequenced sample: distant non-tumor lung tissue. The chain couples TRBV10-3 to TRBJ2-7; 8 bases are shared with TRBD1. The TCR was taken from a woman in her 50s with non-small cell lung cancer. The chain's CDR3 is CAFTETLGPGQGQYEQYF. DNA of the CDR3: TGTGCCTTCACTGAGACTTTGGGGCCCGGACAGGGACAATACGAGCAGTACTTC.